This T cell receptor (beta chain) derives from a study of spatial heterogeneity in lung cancer. With 0 bases removed from V and 0 bases from J, the gap between germline ends came to 13 bases. Germline loops: CDR1 LGHDT, CDR2 YNNKEL (reference sequence). The CDR3 loop spans 17 amino acids. TCRdb fed the 5' RACE reads into MiXCR, producing one record per CDR3 protein. The table lists hundreds of distinct CDR3 sequences, roughly 13% of them singletons. By share of the sample, this clonotype is medium-sized (0.01 to 0.1%). This beta chain came through as a stray read in a library set up for alpha chains, and its size says little. Regarding time point: sample taken at primary tumor resection. No cell sorting; template was whole RNA from tumor, lung tissue or PBMC.

The receptor was derived from a male donor with early-stage non-small cell lung cancer. The sequences come from PBMCs, collected at surgery. The rearrangement uses TRBV3-1 and TRBJ2-3; TRBD1 is a possible D gene (6 bases). The CDR3 protein is CASSQDPTGPSTDTQYF. As DNA, the CDR3 is TGTGCCAGCAGCCAAGACCCGACAGGCCCTAGCACAGATACGCAGTATTTT.